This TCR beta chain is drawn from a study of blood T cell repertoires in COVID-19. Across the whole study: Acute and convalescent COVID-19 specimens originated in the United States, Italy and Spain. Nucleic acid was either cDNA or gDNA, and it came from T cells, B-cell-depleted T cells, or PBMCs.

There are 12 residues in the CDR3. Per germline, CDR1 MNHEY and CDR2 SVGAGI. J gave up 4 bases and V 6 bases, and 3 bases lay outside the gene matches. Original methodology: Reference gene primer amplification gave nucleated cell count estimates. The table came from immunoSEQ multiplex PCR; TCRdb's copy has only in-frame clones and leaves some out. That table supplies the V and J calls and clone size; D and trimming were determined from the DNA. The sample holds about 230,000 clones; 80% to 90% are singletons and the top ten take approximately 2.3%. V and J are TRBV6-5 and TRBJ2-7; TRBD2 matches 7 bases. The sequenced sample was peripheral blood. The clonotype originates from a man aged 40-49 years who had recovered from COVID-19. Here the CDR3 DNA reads TGTGCCAGCAGAAGGACTAGATACGAGCAGTACTTC. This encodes CASRRTRYEQYF.